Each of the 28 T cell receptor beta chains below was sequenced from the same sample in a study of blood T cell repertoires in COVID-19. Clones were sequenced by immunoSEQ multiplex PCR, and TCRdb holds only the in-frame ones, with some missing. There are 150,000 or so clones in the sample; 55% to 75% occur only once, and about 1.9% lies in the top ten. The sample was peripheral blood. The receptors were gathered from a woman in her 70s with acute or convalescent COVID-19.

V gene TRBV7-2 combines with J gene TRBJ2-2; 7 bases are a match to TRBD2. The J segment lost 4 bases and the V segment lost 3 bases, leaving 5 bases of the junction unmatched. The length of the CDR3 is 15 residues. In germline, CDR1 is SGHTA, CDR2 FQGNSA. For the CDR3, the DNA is TGTGCCAGCAGCTTTTGGCGCGGGGGCACCGGGGAGCTGTTTTTT. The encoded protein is CASSFWRGGTGELFF.

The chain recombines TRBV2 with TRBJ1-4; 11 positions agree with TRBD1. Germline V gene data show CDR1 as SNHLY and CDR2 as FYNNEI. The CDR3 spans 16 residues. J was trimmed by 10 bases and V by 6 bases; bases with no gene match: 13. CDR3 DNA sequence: TGTGCCAGCAGCGCGGGACAGGGGGGCCCGTTCGGAAAACTGTTTTTT. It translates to CASSAGQGGPFGKLFF.

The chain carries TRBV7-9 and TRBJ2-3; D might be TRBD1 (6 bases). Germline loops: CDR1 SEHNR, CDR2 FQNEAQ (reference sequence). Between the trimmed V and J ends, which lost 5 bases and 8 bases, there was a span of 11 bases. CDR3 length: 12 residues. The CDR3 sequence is CASSEGQPTQYF. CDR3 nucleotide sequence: TGTGCCAGCAGCGAAGGACAGCCTACGCAGTATTTT.

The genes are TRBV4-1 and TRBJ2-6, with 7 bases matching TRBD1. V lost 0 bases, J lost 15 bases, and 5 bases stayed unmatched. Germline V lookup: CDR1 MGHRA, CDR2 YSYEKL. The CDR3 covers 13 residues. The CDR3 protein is CASSQETTGALTF. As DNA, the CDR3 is TGCGCCAGCAGCCAAGAAACTACAGGGGCCCTGACTTTC.

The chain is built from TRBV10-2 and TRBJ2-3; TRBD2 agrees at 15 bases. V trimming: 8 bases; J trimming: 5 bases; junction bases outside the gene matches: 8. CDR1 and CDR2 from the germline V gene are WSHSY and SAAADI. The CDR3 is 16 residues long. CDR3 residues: CASGTPGLAGGDTQYF. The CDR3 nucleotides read TGCGCCAGCGGAACCCCGGGACTAGCGGGAGGAGATACGCAGTATTTT.

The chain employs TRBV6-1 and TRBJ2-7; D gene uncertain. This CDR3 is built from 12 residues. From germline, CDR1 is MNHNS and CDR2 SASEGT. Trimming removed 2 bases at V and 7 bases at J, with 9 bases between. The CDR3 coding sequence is TGTGCCAGCAGTGAATCCGGTCTGGAGCAGTACTTC. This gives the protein CASSESGLEQYF.

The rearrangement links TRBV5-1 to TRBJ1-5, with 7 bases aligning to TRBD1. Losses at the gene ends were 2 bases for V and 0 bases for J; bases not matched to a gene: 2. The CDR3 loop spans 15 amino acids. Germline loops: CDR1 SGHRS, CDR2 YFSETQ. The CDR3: CASSLSGGSNQPQHF. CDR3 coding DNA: TGCGCCAGCAGCTTATCAGGGGGTAGCAATCAGCCCCAGCATTTT.

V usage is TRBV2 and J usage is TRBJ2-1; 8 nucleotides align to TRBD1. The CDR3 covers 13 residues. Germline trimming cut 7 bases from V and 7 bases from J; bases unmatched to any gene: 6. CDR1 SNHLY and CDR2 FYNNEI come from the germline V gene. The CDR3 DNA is TGTGCCAGCACCCTACAGGGGGGTAATGAGCAGTTCTTC. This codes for CASTLQGGNEQFF. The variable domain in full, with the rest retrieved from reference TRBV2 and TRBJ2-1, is EPEVTQTPSHQVTQMGQEVILRCVPISNHLYFYWYRQILGQKVEFLVSFYNNEISEKSEIFDDQFSVERPDGSNFTLKIRSTKLEDSAMYFCASTLQGGNEQFFGPGTRLTVL.

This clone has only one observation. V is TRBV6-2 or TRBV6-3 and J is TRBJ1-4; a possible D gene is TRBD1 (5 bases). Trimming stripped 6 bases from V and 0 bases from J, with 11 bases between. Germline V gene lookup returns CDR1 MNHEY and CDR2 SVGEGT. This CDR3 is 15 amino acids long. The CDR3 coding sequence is TGTGCCAGCAGCCAAGGGGCGACAACTAATGAAAAACTGTTTTTT. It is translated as CASSQGATTNEKLFF.

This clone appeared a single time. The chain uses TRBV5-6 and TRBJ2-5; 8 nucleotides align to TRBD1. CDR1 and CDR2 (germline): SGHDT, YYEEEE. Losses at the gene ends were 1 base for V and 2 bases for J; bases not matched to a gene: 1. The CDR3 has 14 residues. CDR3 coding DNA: TGTGCCAGCAGCTTGACAGGGGGGCAAGAGACCCAGTACTTC. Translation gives CASSLTGGQETQYF.

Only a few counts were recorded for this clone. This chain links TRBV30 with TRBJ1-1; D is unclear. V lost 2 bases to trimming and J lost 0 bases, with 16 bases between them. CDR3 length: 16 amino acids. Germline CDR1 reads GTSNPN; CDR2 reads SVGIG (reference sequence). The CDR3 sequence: CAWSRTEGGMNTEAFF. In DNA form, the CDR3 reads TGTGCCTGGAGTCGTACGGAGGGAGGTATGAACACTGAAGCTTTCTTT.

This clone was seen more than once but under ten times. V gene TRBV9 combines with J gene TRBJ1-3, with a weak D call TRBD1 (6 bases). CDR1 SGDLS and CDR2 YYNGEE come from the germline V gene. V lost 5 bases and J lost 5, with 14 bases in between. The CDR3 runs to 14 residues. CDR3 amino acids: CASSLTGSRNTIYF. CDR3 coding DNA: TGTGCCAGCAGTCTAACAGGGTCTAGAAACACCATATATTTT.

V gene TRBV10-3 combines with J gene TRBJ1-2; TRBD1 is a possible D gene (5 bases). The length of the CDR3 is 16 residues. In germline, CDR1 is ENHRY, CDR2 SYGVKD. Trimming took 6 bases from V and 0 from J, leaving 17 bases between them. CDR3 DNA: TGTGCCATCAGCCAAGGAACAGGCGCCACTAACTATGGCTACACCTTC. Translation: CAISQGTGATNYGYTF.

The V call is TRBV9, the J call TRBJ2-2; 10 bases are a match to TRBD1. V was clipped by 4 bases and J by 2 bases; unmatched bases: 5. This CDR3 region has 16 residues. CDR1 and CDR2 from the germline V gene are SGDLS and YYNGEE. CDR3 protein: CASSTTTGGNTGELFF. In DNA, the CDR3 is TGTGCCAGCAGCACAACGACAGGGGGCAACACCGGGGAGCTGTTTTTT.

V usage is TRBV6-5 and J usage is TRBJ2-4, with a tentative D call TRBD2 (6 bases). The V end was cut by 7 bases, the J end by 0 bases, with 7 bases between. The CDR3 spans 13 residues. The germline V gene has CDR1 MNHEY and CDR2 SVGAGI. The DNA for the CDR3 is TGTGCCAGCAAGGAGGGAGCCAAAAACATTCAGTACTTC. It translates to CASKEGAKNIQYF.

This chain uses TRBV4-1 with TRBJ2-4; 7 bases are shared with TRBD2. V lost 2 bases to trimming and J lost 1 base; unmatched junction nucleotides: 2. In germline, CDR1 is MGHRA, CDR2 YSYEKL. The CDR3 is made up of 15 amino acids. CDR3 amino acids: CASSQTGGAKNIQYF. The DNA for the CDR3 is TGCGCCAGCAGCCAAACCGGGGGGGCCAAAAACATTCAGTACTTC.

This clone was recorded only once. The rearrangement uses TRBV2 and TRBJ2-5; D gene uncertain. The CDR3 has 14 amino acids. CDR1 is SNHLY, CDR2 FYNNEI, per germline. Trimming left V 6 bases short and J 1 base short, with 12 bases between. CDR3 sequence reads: CASRGPLGQETQYF. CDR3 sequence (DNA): TGTGCCAGCAGGGGTCCCCTAGGCCAAGAGACCCAGTACTTC.

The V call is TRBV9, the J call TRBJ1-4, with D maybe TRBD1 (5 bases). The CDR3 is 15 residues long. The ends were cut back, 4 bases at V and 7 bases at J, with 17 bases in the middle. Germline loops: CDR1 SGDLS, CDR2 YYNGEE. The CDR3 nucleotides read TGTGCCAGCAGCCCAATCCCCCGCGGGGGTGAAAAACTGTTTTTT. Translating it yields CASSPIPRGGEKLFF.

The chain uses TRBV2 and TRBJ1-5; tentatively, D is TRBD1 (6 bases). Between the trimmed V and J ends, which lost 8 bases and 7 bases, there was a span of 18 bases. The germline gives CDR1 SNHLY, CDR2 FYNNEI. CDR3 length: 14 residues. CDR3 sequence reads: CASGELRGNQPQHF. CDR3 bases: TGTGCCAGCGGGGAACTCAGGGGAAACCAGCCCCAGCATTTT.

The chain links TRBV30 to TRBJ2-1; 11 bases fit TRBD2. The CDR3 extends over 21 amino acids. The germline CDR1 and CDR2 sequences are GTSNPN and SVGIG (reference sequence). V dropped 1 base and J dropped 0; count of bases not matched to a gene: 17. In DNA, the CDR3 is TGTGCCTGGAGTGGACTGGGGGCTAGCGGGAGGTCATCCAGCTCCTACAATGAGCAGTTCTTC. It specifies CAWSGLGASGRSSSSYNEQFF. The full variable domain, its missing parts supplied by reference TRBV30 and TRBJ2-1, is SQTIHQWPATLVQPVGSPLSLECTVEGTSNPNLYWYRQAAGRGLQLLFYSVGIGQISSEVPQNLSASRPQDRQFILSSKKLLLSDSGFYLCAWSGLGASGRSSSSYNEQFFGPGTRLTVL.

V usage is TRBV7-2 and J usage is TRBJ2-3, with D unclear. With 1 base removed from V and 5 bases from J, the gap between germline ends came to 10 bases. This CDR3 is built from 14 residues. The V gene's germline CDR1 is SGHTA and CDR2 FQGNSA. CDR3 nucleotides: TGTGCCAGCAGCTTAGTCCTCCAGCGAGATACGCAGTATTTT. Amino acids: CASSLVLQRDTQYF.

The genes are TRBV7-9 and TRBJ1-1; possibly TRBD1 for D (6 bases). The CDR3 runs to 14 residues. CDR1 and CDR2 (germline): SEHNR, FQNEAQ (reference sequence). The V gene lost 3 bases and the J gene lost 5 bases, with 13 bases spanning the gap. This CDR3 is CASSFLQGWTEAFF. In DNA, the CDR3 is TGTGCCAGCAGCTTTCTTCAGGGGTGGACTGAAGCTTTCTTT.

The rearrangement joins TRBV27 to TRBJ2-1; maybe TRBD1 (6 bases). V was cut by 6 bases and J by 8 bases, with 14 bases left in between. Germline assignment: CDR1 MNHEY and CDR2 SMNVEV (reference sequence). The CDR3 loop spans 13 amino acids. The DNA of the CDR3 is TGTGCCAGCAGCGTAGGGGGTAACGATGAGCAGTTCTTC. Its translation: CASSVGGNDEQFF.

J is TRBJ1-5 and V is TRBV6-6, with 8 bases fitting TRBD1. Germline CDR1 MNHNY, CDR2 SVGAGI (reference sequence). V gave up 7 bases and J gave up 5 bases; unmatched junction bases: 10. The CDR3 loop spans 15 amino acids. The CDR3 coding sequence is TGTGCCAGCAACAAAGGAGGGACAGGCCATCAGCCCCAGCATTTT. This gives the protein CASNKGGTGHQPQHF.

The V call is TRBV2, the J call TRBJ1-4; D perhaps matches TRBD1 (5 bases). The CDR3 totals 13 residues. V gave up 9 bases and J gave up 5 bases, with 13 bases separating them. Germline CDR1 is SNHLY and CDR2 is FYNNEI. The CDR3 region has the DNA TGTGCCAGTCGACAGAGCCCAAATGAAAAACTGTTTTTT. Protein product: CASRQSPNEKLFF.

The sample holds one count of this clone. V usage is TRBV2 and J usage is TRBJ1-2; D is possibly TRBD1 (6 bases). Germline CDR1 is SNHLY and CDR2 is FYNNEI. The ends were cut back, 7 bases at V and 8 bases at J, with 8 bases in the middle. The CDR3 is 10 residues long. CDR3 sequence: CASTGVGYTF. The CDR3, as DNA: TGTGCCAGCACAGGGGTAGGCTACACCTTC.

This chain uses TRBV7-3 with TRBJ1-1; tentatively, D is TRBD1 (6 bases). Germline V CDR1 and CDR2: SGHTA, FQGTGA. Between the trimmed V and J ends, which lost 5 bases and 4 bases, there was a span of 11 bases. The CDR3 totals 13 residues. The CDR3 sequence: CASSPRQATEAFF. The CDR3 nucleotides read TGTGCCAGCAGCCCCCGACAGGCCACTGAAGCTTTCTTT. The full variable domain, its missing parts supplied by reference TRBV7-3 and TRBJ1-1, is GAGVSQTPSNKVTEKGKYVELRCDPISGHTALYWYRQSLGQGPEFLIYFQGTGAADDSGLPNDRFFAVRPEGSVSTLKIQRTERGDSAVYLCASSPRQATEAFFGQGTRLTVV.

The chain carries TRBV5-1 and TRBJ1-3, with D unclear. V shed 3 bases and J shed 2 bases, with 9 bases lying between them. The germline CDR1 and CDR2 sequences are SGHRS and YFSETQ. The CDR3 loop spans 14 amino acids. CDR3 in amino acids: CASSSSSAGNTIYF. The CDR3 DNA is TGCGCCAGCAGCTCTTCCAGTGCTGGAAACACCATATATTTT.